Below, 19 T cell receptor beta chains from the same sample are listed, as sequenced in a study of CD8 T cells in ankylosing spondylitis. TCRdb re-called the 5' RACE reads through MiXCR, storing one row per CDR3 protein. The sample contains a few hundred thousand distinct CDR3 sequences, approximately 20% of which appear only once. Material: blood, either unsorted or a sorted T cell fraction (not recorded which). All receptors derive from a male donor with ankylosing spondylitis or in good health (not recorded which).

This clonotype turned up a few times. This chain uses TRBV27 with TRBJ2-7, with D unclear. The ends were cut back, 3 bases at V and 5 bases at J, with 11 bases in the middle. The germline gives CDR1 MNHEY, CDR2 SMNVEV (reference sequence). The CDR3 runs to 13 residues. The CDR3 protein is CASSLSRIHEQYF. In nucleotides, the CDR3 is TGTGCCAGCAGTTTGTCCAGGATCCACGAGCAGTACTTC.

Comment on this clonotype: The missing conserved phenylalanine or tryptophan at the end of this CDR3 makes a read error likely. V gene TRBV15 combines with J gene TRBJ2-3; 7 bases map to TRBD2. Germline loops: CDR1 LNHNV, CDR2 YYDKDF (reference sequence). The CDR3 has 15 amino acids. V lost 8 bases and J lost 4; bases outside the gene matches: 12. The CDR3 DNA follows: TGTGCCACCGGTCTGAGCGGGGTAACCCCAGATACGCAGTATCTT. Translated: CATGLSGVTPDTQYL.

This clonotype was seen once. The chain carries TRBV12-5 and TRBJ2-1, with 8 bases fitting TRBD1. Unmatched junction bases numbered 13, after V lost 3 bases and J lost 6 bases. Germline-derived CDR1 and CDR2 are LGHNT and FRNRAP. The CDR3 consists of 17 residues. CDR3 region: CASGFVPLDRDFNEQFF. The DNA for the CDR3 is TGTGCTAGTGGTTTTGTACCGTTGGACAGGGATTTCAATGAGCAGTTCTTC.

This clonotype was recorded a few times. The chain has TRBV7-2 and TRBJ2-2; D call uncertain. CDR3 length equals 13 residues. Between the trimmed V and J ends, which lost 11 bases and 4 bases, there was a span of 14 bases. Germline values: CDR1 SGHTA, CDR2 FQGNSA. In DNA, the CDR3 is TGTGCCCGCTTGGCCCCGCTCACCGGGGAGCTGTTTTTT. The encoded protein is CARLAPLTGELFF. Filled out from reference TRBV7-2 and TRBJ2-2, the complete variable domain reads GAGVSQSPSNKVTEKGKDVELRCDPISGHTALYWYRQSLGQGLEFLIYFQGNSAPDKSGLPSDRFSAERTGGSVSTLTIQRTQQEDSAVYLCARLAPLTGELFFGEGSRLTVL.

The chain uses TRBV5-5 and TRBJ2-1; perhaps TRBD1 as D (6 bases). The CDR3 runs to 13 residues. V lost 3 bases, J lost 3 bases, and 7 bases lay in between. Germline V gene data show CDR1 as SGHKS and CDR2 as YYEKEE (reference sequence). Written as DNA, the CDR3 is TGTGCCAGCAGCTACAGGGACTACAATGAGCAGTTCTTC. Protein product: CASSYRDYNEQFF. Filled out from reference TRBV5-5 and TRBJ2-1, the complete variable domain reads DAGVTQSPTHLIKTRGQQVTLRCSPISGHKSVSWYQQVLGQGPQFIFQYYEKEERGRGNFPDRFSARQFPNYSSELNVNALLLGDSALYLCASSYRDYNEQFFGPGTRLTVL.

This clonotype was picked up a small number of times. The rearrangement uses TRBV10-3 and TRBJ2-7, with D uncertain. V was trimmed by 3 bases and J by 3 bases, leaving 15 bases between them. The CDR3 covers 15 residues. The germline gives CDR1 ENHRY, CDR2 SYGVKD. The CDR3 DNA is TGTGCCATCAGTGACGGTGGGCCCCAGTACTACGAGCAGTACTTC. This encodes CAISDGGPQYYEQYF.

The chain links TRBV20-1 to TRBJ2-7; 9 bases are a match to TRBD2. CDR1 DFQATT and CDR2 SNEGSKA come from the germline V gene (reference sequence). CDR3 length equals 13 residues. After removal of 6 bases from V and 6 bases from J, the junction contained 9 bases not matched to a gene. CDR3 sequence (DNA): TGCAGTGCCAACCGAGCGGGGGGTATCGAGCAGTACTTC. This translates into CSANRAGGIEQYF.

The genes are TRBV12-3 or TRBV12-4 and TRBJ1-5; D not resolved. This CDR3 spans 12 amino acids. The V gene lost 6 bases and the J gene lost 1 base, with 4 bases spanning the gap. DNA of the CDR3: TGTGCCAGCAGACAGAGCAATCAGCCCCAGCATTTT. It yields the protein CASRQSNQPQHF.

This clonotype has a handful of counts. The genes are TRBV7-9 and TRBJ2-5; 7 bases fit TRBD2. This CDR3 has 12 residues. Trimming took 6 bases from V and 3 from J; bases not matched to a gene: 1. Germline CDR1 SEHNR, CDR2 FQNEAQ (reference sequence). The CDR3 DNA sequence: TGTGCCAGCAGGGGAGGGAAAGAGACCCAGTACTTC. Amino acids: CASRGGKETQYF.

The chain is built from TRBV15 and TRBJ2-1; 8 nucleotides align to TRBD2. With V trimmed by 3 bases and J by 13 bases, 11 bases remained unmatched. Germline V gene lookup returns CDR1 LNHNV and CDR2 YYDKDF (reference sequence). The CDR3 length is 14 residues. CDR3 sequence: CATSSPPLAGLQFF. The CDR3 DNA reads as TGTGCCACCAGCAGTCCCCCCCTAGCGGGCCTACAGTTCTTC.

The chain recombines TRBV7-3 with TRBJ2-3; TRBD1 agrees at 8 bases. CDR1 is SGHTA and CDR2 is FQGTGA in the germline V gene. The CDR3 runs 18 residues. V was clipped by 6 bases and J by 1 base; unmatched bases: 15. The CDR3 DNA reads TGTGCCAGCAGTCCATTGGGGGACAGGTCCTGGGGCACAGATACGCAGTATTTT. Its translation is CASSPLGDRSWGTDTQYF.

The gene calls are TRBV10-2 and TRBJ2-1, with TRBD2 matching 13 bases. Per germline, CDR1 WSHSY and CDR2 SAAADI. This CDR3 has 15 amino acids. V lost 4 bases, J lost 5 bases, and 2 bases stayed unmatched. The CDR3: CASSGTSGGHNEQFF. The CDR3 DNA sequence: TGCGCCAGCAGTGGGACTAGCGGGGGACACAATGAGCAGTTCTTC.

This clonotype was detected a few times. The V and J genes are TRBV7-8 and TRBJ2-1, with TRBD2 matching 8 bases. V lost 5 bases and J lost 2; bases outside the gene matches: 11. This CDR3 is 17 amino acids long. Germline CDR1 SGHVS, CDR2 FQNEAQ. This CDR3 reads CASSALTSVYAYNEQFF. The DNA of the CDR3 is TGTGCCAGCAGCGCCCTGACTAGCGTTTACGCCTACAATGAGCAGTTCTTC.

The sample holds a few counts of this clonotype. CDR3 sequence: CASGGVGPDTQYF. The CDR3 region has the DNA TGTGCCAGCGGGGGAGTGGGTCCAGATACGCAGTATTTT. The V and J genes are TRBV25-1 and TRBJ2-3; D possibly uses TRBD1 or TRBD2 (5 bases each). The germline V gene encodes CDR1 MGHDK and CDR2 SYGVNS. The length of the CDR3 is 13 residues. Trimming removed 8 bases at V and 4 bases at J, with 13 bases between.

This chain links TRBV6-1 with TRBJ2-7; 10 nucleotides line up with TRBD1. This CDR3 has 15 residues. V shed 6 bases and J 3 bases; nucleotides not matched to a gene: 8. Looked up from germline, CDR1 is MNHNS and CDR2 is SASEGT. CDR3 loop: CASRDGTGDLYEQYF. CDR3 bases: TGTGCCAGCAGAGACGGGACAGGGGACCTCTACGAGCAGTACTTC.

This chain connects TRBV9 to TRBJ2-7, with 10 bases lining up with TRBD1. V lost 4 bases and J lost 1; bases outside the gene matches: 11. The CDR3 has 17 amino acids. Germline CDR1 reads SGDLS; CDR2 reads YYNGEE. For the CDR3, the DNA is TGTGCCAGCAGCCCGGGGACAGGGGTTTTTTTTTCCTACGAGCAGTACTTC. Amino acids: CASSPGTGVFFSYEQYF.

The table lists this clonotype with a few counts. The rearrangement uses TRBV10-3 and TRBJ2-5; D is ambiguous. The CDR3 length is 16 residues. Germline V gene data show CDR1 as ENHRY and CDR2 as SYGVKD. V lost 0 bases, J lost 4 bases, and 15 bases lay in between. CDR3 sequence: CAISESNTFYRETQYF. The CDR3, as DNA: TGTGCCATCAGTGAGTCGAACACGTTCTATCGAGAGACCCAGTACTTC.

This clonotype occurred a few times. The V and J genes are TRBV27 and TRBJ2-3; 7 bases are shared with TRBD1. Germline loops: CDR1 MNHEY, CDR2 SMNVEV (reference sequence). V lost 1 base to trimming and J lost 1 base; unmatched junction nucleotides: 11. The CDR3 has 18 residues. CDR3 residues: CASSLLPSGTARTDTQYF. CDR3 coding DNA: TGTGCCAGCAGTTTATTACCCTCCGGGACAGCACGCACAGATACGCAGTATTTT.

This clonotype was observed a handful of times. The chain couples TRBV20-1 to TRBJ2-7, with 7 bases that match TRBD1. V lost 5 bases, J lost 2 bases, and 6 bases stayed unmatched. The CDR3 length is 13 residues. Looked up from germline, CDR1 is DFQATT and CDR2 is SNEGSKA (reference sequence). The CDR3 nucleotides are TGCAGTGCTGCCGGGACAGAGACCTACGAGCAGTACTTC. Amino acid sequence: CSAAGTETYEQYF.